The 20 T cell receptor beta chains presented below share a single source sample, sequenced in a study of cytomegalovirus exposure and HLA in healthy donors. Researchers ran the PCR with 60 Vbeta and 13 Jbeta primers. Some clones are missing from TCRdb's copy, which holds only in-frame ones; the method was immunoSEQ multiplex PCR. The data hold some 87,000 clones, with about 74% observed a single time. The sample taken for sequencing was PBMCs. These receptors were collected from a woman between 45 and 60 years old in good health and CMV-seropositive.

About this clone itself: Other DNA sequences in this specimen translate into the identical CDR3. The J gene is TRBJ2-1, the V gene TRBV5-4; 11 positions agree with TRBD1. Germline V gene lookup returns CDR1 SGHNT and CDR2 YYREEE (reference sequence). The CDR3 is 15 residues long. The junction had 7 bases not matched to a gene; V was cut back by 4 bases and J by 7 bases. In DNA, the CDR3 is TGTGCCAGCAGCCCAGGGGACAGGGGGAGAAATGAGCAGTTCTTC. Its translation: CASSPGDRGRNEQFF.

This chain links TRBV6-1 with TRBJ1-1; TRBD1 agrees at 9 bases. The J segment lost 2 bases and the V segment lost 5 bases, leaving 3 bases of the junction unmatched. Germline V gene data show CDR1 as MNHNS and CDR2 as SASEGT. CDR3 length: 14 amino acids. For the CDR3, the DNA is TGTGCCAGCAGTTTGACAGGGGGTAACACTGAAGCTTTCTTT. Encoded protein: CASSLTGGNTEAFF.

This rearrangement joins TRBV19 to TRBJ2-3; 12 bases line up with TRBD1. V was pared by 5 bases and J by 5 bases, with 5 bases of the junction left unmatched. The CDR3 extends over 15 amino acids. The germline CDR1 and CDR2 sequences are LNHDA and SQIVND (reference sequence). CDR3 coding DNA: TGTGCCAGTAGTCCCGGGACAGGGGGCCGAGATACGCAGTATTTT. Translating gives CASSPGTGGRDTQYF.

The rearrangement joins TRBV10-3 to TRBJ1-2; 10 nucleotides agree with TRBD1. CDR1 and CDR2 (germline): ENHRY, SYGVKD. Trimming cost V 6 bases and J 3 bases; bases outside gene matches: 13. The CDR3 sequence is 17 residues long. CDR3 sequence: CAIRGSTGGEEDYGYTF. In DNA, the CDR3 is TGTGCCATCAGGGGATCGACAGGGGGCGAGGAGGACTATGGCTACACCTTC.

The chain joins TRBV7-3 to TRBJ2-3; D is unclear. The CDR3 covers 14 residues. Per germline, CDR1 SGHTA and CDR2 FQGTGA. Trimming took off 5 bases at V and 0 bases at J, with 9 bases between the two ends. The CDR3 region is CASSLYGSTDTQYF. The DNA of the CDR3 is TGTGCCAGCAGCCTATATGGTAGCACAGATACGCAGTATTTT.

The chain joins TRBV20-1 to TRBJ2-7; TRBD2 agrees at 9 bases. The CDR3 extends over 8 amino acids. Germline CDR1 DFQATT, CDR2 SNEGSKA (reference sequence). CDR3 nucleotide sequence: TGCAGAGCGGGGGGGCAGTACTTC. Translating gives CRAGGQYF.

The chain has TRBV7-3 and TRBJ2-7, with 8 nucleotides matching TRBD1. The J segment lost 3 bases and the V segment lost 3 bases, leaving 10 bases of the junction unmatched. CDR1 is SGHTA, CDR2 FQGTGA, per germline. The CDR3 contains 16 residues. The CDR3 sequence is CASSFGHRGAGYEQYF. The CDR3 coding sequence is TGTGCCAGCAGCTTTGGGCACAGGGGGGCTGGCTACGAGCAGTACTTC.

As to this clone: The same CDR3 arises from other DNA sequences in this sample as well. The DNA for the CDR3 is TGTGCCAGCAGCCTAGGTCAGGGGGCGGCCGGAAACACCATATATTTT. This codes for CASSLGQGAAGNTIYF. The V and J genes are TRBV7-9 and TRBJ1-3; TRBD1 matches 8 bases. The CDR3 is 16 residues long. The junction had 10 bases not matched to a gene; V was cut back by 5 bases and J by 4 bases. Germline CDR1 SEHNR, CDR2 FQNEAQ (reference sequence). The whole variable domain, filled in from reference TRBV7-9 and TRBJ1-3, reads DTGVSQNPRHKITKRGQNVTFRCDPISEHNRLYWYRQTLGQGPEFLTYFQNEAQLEKSRLLSDRFSAERPKGSFSTLEIQRTEQGDSAMYLCASSLGQGAAGNTIYFGEGSWLTVV.

This sequence joins TRBV14 and TRBJ1-1; unclear D gene. The length of the CDR3 is 15 residues. Germline V gene data show CDR1 as SGHDN and CDR2 as FVKESK. V shed 2 bases and J shed 1 base, with 11 bases lying between them. The CDR3 nucleotides are TGTGCCAGCAGCCAATCGGGGTCCAAGAACACTGAAGCTTTCTTT. Its translation: CASSQSGSKNTEAFF. The full variable domain, its missing parts supplied by reference TRBV14 and TRBJ1-1, is EAGVTQFPSHSVIEKGQTVTLRCDPISGHDNLYWYRRVMGKEIKFLLHFVKESKQDESGMPNNRFLAERTGGTYSTLKVQPAELEDSGVYFCASSQSGSKNTEAFFGQGTRLTVV.

The gene calls are TRBV27 and TRBJ1-2; 9 positions agree with TRBD1. V was pared by 5 bases and J by 1 base, with 11 bases of the junction left unmatched. CDR1 is MNHEY, CDR2 SMNVEV, per germline (reference sequence). The CDR3 sequence is 17 residues long. This chain's CDR3 is CASSPGQGGPFNYGYTF. The CDR3 nucleotides read TGTGCCAGCAGTCCGGGACAGGGAGGCCCTTTTAACTATGGCTACACCTTC.

V and J are TRBV6-5 and TRBJ2-7; D uncertain. The CDR3 runs to 13 residues. In germline, CDR1 is MNHEY, CDR2 SVGAGI. V dropped 4 bases and J dropped 7 bases, with 14 bases sitting between them. The CDR3 DNA reads as TGTGCCAGCAGTTCCGGCGAGGATCTTGAGCAGTACTTC. It specifies CASSSGEDLEQYF.

This clone occurred a few times. The rearrangement joins TRBV7-3 to TRBJ2-1; the match to TRBD2 covers 8 bases. The CDR3 contains 15 residues. V was clipped by 3 bases and J by 3 bases; unmatched bases: 4. Germline CDR1 is SGHTA and CDR2 is FQGTGA. The CDR3 loop is CASSLQGLVYNEQFF. The CDR3, as DNA: TGTGCCAGCAGCTTGCAGGGACTAGTCTACAATGAGCAGTTCTTC.

Turning to this clone: The sample holds other DNA sequences that translate to the same CDR3. This rearrangement joins TRBV6-5 to TRBJ1-1; possibly TRBD1 for D (6 bases). Trimming left V 6 bases short and J 0 bases short, with 8 bases between. Germline V gives CDR1 MNHEY, CDR2 SVGAGI. The CDR3 loop spans 13 amino acids. The CDR3 bases are TGTGCCAGCAGACAGGGAATGAACACTGAAGCTTTCTTT. Protein sequence: CASRQGMNTEAFF.

This clone was seen a handful of times. V gene TRBV13 combines with J gene TRBJ1-2; 10 bases agree with TRBD1. The V segment lost 5 bases and the J segment 8 bases; nucleotides outside the gene matches: 5. The CDR3 is 13 residues long. Germline CDR1 is PRHDT and CDR2 is FYEKMQ (reference sequence). The CDR3 DNA reads as TGTGCCAGCAGCCCCGGGACAGGGGAAGGCTACACCTTC. This encodes CASSPGTGEGYTF.

This chain connects TRBV11-2 to TRBJ1-1; D remains ambiguous. The CDR3 covers 14 residues. Trimming pared 5 bases from V and 6 bases from J, leaving 16 bases between. Germline loops: CDR1 SGHAT, CDR2 FQNNGV. The CDR3 DNA reads TGTGCCAGCAGCCGGGTTGGAAGGCCGGCTGAAGCTTTCTTT. It codes for CASSRVGRPAEAFF.

This clone came up a few times. The rearrangement links TRBV11-2 to TRBJ2-2; D uncertain. Germline V gene sequence: CDR1 SGHAT, CDR2 FQNNGV. Trimming cost V 2 bases and J 6 bases, with 4 bases left between them. This CDR3 has 12 residues. The DNA for the CDR3 is TGTGCCAGCAGCTTATATCCCGGGGAGCTGTTTTTT. Translated, it gives CASSLYPGELFF.

The chain recombines TRBV7-8 with TRBJ1-2, with D possibly being TRBD1 (5 bases). V lost 9 bases and J lost 4, with 12 bases in between. Germline V gives CDR1 SGHVS, CDR2 FQNEAQ. The CDR3 length is 12 residues. In DNA, the CDR3 is TGTGCCAGTTCCGACAGCCCCTATGGCTACACCTTC. This gives the protein CASSDSPYGYTF.

This clone appeared a single time. The chain has TRBV2 and TRBJ1-5; weak D call: TRBD1 (5 bases). This CDR3 is built from 15 residues. CDR1 SNHLY and CDR2 FYNNEI come from the germline V gene. Trimming took 5 bases from V and 2 from J, leaving 13 bases between them. The CDR3 DNA sequence: TGTGCCAGCAGTTCGGGGGAACAGCGCAATCAGCCCCAGCATTTT. Amino acids: CASSSGEQRNQPQHF. The full variable domain, rest sourced from reference TRBV2 and TRBJ1-5, is EPEVTQTPSHQVTQMGQEVILRCVPISNHLYFYWYRQILGQKVEFLVSFYNNEISEKSEIFDDQFSVERPDGSNFTLKIRSTKLEDSAMYFCASSSGEQRNQPQHFGDGTRLSIL.

The chain employs TRBV5-4 and TRBJ2-3; D remains unclear. CDR1 is SGHNT and CDR2 is YYREEE in the germline V gene (reference sequence). V gave up 1 base and J gave up 6 bases, with 12 bases separating them. This CDR3 is 14 amino acids long. CDR3 protein: CASSLKPSLDTQYF. As DNA, the CDR3 is TGTGCCAGCAGCTTGAAGCCGAGTCTGGATACGCAGTATTTT.

A remark on this clone: The junction departs from germline at one end; a sequencing error may be responsible. This sample also contains other DNA sequences that code for the same CDR3. The chain carries TRBV14 and TRBJ2-2; 10 bases fit TRBD1. From germline, CDR1 is SGHDN and CDR2 FVKESK. CDR3 length: 15 residues. In nucleotides, the CDR3 is TGCGCCAGCAGCCTCCGACAGGGGGCCACCGGGGAGCTGTTTTTT. It specifies CASSLRQGATGELFF.